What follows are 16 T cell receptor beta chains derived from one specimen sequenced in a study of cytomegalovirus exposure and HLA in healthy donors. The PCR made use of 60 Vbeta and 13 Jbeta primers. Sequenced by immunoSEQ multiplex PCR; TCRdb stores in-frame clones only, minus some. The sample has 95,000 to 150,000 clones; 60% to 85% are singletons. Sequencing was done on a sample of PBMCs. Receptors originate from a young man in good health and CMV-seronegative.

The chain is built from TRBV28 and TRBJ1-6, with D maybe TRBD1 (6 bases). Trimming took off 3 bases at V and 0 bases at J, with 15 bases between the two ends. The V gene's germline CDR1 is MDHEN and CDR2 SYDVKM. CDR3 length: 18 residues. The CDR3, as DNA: TGTGCCAGCAGTTTTACGGACAGTCTCAGCTCCTATAATTCACCCCTCCACTTT. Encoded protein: CASSFTDSLSSYNSPLHF.

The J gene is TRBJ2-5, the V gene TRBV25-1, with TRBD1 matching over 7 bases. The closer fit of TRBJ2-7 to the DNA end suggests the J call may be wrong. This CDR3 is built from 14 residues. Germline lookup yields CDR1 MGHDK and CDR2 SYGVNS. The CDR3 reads CASRDPGQNFEQYF. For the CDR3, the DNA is TGTGCCAGCAGGGACCCGGGACAGAACTTCGAGCAGTACTTC.

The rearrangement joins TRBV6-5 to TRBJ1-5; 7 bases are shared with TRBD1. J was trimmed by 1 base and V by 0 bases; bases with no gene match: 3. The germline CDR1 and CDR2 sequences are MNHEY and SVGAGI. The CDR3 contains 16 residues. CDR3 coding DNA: TGTGCCAGCAGTTACTCTGGACAGGCAAGCAATCAGCCCCAGCATTTT. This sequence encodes CASSYSGQASNQPQHF.

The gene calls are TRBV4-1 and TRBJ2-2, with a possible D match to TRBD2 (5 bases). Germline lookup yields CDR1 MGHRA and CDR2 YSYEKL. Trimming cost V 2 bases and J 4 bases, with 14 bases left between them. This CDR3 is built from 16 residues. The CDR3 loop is CASSQQDLMVTGELFF. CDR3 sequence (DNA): TGCGCCAGCAGCCAACAGGACTTGATGGTCACCGGGGAGCTGTTTTTT.

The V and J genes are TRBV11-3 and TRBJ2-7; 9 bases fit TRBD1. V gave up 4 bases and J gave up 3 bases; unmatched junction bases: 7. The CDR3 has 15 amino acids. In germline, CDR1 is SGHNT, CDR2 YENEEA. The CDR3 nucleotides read TGTGCCAGCAGCTCCCAGGACAGGGGCGGCTACGAGCAGTACTTC. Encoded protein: CASSSQDRGGYEQYF.

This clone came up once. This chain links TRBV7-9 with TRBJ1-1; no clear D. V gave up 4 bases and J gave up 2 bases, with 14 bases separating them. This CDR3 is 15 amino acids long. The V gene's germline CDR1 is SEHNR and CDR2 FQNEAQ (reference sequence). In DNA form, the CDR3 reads TGTGCCAGCAGCTCTAGTACGGGAGTTAACACTGAAGCTTTCTTT. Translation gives CASSSSTGVNTEAFF.

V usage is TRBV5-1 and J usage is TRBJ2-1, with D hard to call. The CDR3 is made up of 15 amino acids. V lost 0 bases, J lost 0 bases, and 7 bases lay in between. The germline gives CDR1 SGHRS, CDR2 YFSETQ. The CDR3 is CASSLAESSYNEQFF. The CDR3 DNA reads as TGCGCCAGCAGCTTGGCTGAGAGCTCCTACAATGAGCAGTTCTTC.

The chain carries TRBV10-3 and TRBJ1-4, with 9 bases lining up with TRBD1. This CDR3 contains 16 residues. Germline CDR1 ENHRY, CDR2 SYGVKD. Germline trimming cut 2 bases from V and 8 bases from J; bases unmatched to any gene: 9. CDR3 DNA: TGTGCCATCAGTGAGCCCGGGACAGGGTCATCGGAAAAACTGTTTTTT. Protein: CAISEPGTGSSEKLFF.

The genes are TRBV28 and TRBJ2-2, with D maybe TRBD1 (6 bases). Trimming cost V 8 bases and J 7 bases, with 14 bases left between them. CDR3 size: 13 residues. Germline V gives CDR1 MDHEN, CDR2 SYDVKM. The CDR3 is CASRKQGFGELFF. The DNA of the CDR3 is TGTGCCAGCCGAAAACAGGGTTTCGGGGAGCTGTTTTTT.

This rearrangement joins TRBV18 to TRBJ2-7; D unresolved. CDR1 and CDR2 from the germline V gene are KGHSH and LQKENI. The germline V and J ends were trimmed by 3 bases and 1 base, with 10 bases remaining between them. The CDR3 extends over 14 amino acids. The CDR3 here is CASSPFGDSYEQYF. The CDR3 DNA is TGTGCCAGCTCACCCTTTGGAGATTCCTACGAGCAGTACTTC.

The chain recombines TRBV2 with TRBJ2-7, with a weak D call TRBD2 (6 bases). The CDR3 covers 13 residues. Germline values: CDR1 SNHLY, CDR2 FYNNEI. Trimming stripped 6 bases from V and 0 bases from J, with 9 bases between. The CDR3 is CASSPGGSYEQYF. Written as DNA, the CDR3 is TGTGCCAGCAGCCCCGGGGGCTCCTACGAGCAGTACTTC.

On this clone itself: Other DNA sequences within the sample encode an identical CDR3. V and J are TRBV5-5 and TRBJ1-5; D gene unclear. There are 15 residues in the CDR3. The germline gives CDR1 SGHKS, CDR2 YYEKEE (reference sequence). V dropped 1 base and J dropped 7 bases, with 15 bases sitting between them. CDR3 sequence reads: CASSLRSGGGQPQHF. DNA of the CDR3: TGTGCCAGCAGCTTGCGGTCCGGCGGCGGGCAGCCCCAGCATTTT.

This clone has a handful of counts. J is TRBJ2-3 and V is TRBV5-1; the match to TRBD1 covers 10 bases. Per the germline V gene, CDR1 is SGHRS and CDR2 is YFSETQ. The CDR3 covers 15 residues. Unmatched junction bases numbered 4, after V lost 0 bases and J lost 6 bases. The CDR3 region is CASSLAGTGADTQYF. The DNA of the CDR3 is TGCGCCAGCAGCTTGGCCGGGACAGGGGCGGATACGCAGTATTTT.

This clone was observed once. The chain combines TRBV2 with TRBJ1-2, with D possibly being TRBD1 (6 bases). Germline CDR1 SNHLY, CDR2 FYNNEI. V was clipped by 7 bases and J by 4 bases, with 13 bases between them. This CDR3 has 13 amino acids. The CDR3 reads CASISGGAYGYTF. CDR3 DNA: TGTGCCAGCATCTCGGGGGGCGCCTATGGCTACACCTTC.

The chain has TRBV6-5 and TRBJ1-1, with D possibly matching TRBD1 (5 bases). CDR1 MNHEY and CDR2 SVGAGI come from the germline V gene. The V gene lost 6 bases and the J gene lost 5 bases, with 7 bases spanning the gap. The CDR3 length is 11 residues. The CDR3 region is CASRGVTEAFF. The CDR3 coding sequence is TGTGCCAGCAGAGGGGTTACTGAAGCTTTCTTT.

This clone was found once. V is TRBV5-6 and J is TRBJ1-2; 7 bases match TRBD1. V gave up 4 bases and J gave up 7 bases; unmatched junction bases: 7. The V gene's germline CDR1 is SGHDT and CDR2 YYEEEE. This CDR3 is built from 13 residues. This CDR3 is CASSEGGRVGYTF. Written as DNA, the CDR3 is TGTGCCAGCAGCGAAGGGGGCAGGGTTGGCTACACCTTC.